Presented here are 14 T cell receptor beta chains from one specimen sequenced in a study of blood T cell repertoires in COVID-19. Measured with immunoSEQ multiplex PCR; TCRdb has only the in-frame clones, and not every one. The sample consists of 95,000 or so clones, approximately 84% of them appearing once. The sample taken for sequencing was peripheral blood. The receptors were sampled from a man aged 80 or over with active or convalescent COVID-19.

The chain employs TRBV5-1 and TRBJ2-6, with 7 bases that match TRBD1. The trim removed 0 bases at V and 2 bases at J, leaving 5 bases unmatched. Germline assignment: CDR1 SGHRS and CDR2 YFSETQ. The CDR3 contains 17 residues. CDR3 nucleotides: TGCGCCAGCAGCTTGGGAAGGGGGCCGGCTGGGGCCAACGTCCTGACTTTC. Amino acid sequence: CASSLGRGPAGANVLTF. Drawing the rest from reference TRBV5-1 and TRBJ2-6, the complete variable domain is KAGVTQTPRYLIKTRGQQVTLSCSPISGHRSVSWYQQTPGQGLQFLFEYFSETQRNKGNFPGRFSGRQFSNSRSEMNVSTLELGDSALYLCASSLGRGPAGANVLTFGAGSRLTVL.

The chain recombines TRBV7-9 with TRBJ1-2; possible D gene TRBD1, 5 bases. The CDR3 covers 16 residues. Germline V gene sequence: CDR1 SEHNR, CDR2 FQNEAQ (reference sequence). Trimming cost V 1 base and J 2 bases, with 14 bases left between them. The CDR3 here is CASSLGGTRRNYGYTF. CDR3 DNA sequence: TGTGCCAGCAGCTTAGGAGGGACTCGCCGCAACTATGGCTACACCTTC.

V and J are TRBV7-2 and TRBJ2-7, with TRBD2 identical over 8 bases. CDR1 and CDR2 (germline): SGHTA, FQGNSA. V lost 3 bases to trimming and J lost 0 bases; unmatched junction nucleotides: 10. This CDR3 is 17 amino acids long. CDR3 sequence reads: CASSFLGGGGHSYEQYF. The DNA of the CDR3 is TGTGCCAGCAGCTTCCTCGGCGGCGGGGGGCACTCCTACGAGCAGTACTTC.

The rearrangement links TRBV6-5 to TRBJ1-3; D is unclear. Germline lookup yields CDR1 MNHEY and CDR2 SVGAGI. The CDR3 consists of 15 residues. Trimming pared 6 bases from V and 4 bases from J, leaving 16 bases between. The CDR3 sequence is CASRSDLSTGNTIYF. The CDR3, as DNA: TGTGCCAGCAGATCCGACTTGAGTACGGGAAACACCATATATTTT.

CDR3 sequence reads: CAISDRGIYEQYF. The CDR3 nucleotides read TGTGCCATCAGTGATCGGGGAATCTACGAGCAGTACTTC. V is TRBV10-3 and J is TRBJ2-7; possible D gene TRBD2, 5 bases. The CDR3 has 13 residues. From germline, CDR1 is ENHRY and CDR2 SYGVKD. The V end lost 3 bases, the J end lost 3 bases, and 9 bases lay between the germline ends.

CDR3 amino acids: CASHLTGGNTEAFF. Here the CDR3 DNA reads TGCGCCAGCCACCTGACAGGAGGAAACACTGAAGCTTTCTTT. J is TRBJ1-1 and V is TRBV5-1; tentative D call: TRBD1 (6 bases). V was clipped by 7 bases and J by 2 bases, with 15 bases between them. CDR3 length: 14 amino acids. Germline CDR1 reads SGHRS; CDR2 reads YFSETQ. Combining the CDR3 with reference TRBV5-1 and TRBJ1-1 gives the whole variable domain KAGVTQTPRYLIKTRGQQVTLSCSPISGHRSVSWYQQTPGQGLQFLFEYFSETQRNKGNFPGRFSGRQFSNSRSEMNVSTLELGDSALYLCASHLTGGNTEAFFGQGTRLTVV.

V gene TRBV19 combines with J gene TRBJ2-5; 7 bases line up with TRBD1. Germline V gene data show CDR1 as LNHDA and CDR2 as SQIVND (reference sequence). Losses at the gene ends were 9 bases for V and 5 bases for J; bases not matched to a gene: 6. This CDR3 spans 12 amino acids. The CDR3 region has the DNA TGTGCCAGACGACAGGGCAGGGAGACCCAGTACTTC. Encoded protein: CARRQGRETQYF.

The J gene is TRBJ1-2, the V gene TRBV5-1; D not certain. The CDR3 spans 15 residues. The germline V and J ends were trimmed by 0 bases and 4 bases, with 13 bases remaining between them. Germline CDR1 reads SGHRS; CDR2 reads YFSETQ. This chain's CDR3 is CASSLVSGMGYGYTF. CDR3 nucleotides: TGCGCCAGCAGCTTGGTATCCGGGATGGGCTATGGCTACACCTTC.

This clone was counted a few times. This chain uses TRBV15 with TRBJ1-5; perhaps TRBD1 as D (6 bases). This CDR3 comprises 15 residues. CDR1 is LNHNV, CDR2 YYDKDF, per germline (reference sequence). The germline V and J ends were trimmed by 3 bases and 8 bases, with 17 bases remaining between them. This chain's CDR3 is CATSRAGTSTEPQHF. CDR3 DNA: TGTGCCACCAGCAGGGCCGGGACAAGTACGGAGCCCCAGCATTTT.

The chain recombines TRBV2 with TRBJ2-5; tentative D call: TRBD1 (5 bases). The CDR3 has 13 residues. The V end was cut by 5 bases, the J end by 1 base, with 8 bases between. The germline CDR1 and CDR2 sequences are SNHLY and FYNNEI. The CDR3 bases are TGTGCCAGCAGTTGGCAGGGCCAAGAGACCCAGTACTTC. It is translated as CASSWQGQETQYF.

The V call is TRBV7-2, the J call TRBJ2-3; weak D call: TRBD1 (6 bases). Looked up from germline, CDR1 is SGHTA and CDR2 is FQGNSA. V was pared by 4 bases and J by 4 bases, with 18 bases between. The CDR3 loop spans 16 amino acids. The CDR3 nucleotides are TGTGCCAGCAGCTCCCCCGGGACACAGGTTTCAGATACGCAGTATTTT. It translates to CASSSPGTQVSDTQYF.

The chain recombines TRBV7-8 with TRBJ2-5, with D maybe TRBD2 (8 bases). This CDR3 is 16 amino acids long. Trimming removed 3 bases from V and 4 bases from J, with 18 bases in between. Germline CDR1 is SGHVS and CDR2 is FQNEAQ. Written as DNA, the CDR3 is TGTGCCAGCAGCTTCTCGCCGGGAGGGGGCTTAGAGACCCAGTACTTC. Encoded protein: CASSFSPGGGLETQYF.

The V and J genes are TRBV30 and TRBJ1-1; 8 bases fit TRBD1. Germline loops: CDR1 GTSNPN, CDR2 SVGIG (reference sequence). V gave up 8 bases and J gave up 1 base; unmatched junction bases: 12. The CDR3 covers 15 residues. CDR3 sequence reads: CAAKPHRGENTEAFF. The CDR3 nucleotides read TGTGCCGCCAAACCCCACAGGGGGGAGAACACTGAAGCTTTCTTT. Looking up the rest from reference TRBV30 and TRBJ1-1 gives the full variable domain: SQTIHQWPATLVQPVGSPLSLECTVEGTSNPNLYWYRQAAGRGLQLLFYSVGIGQISSEVPQNLSASRPQDRQFILSSKKLLLSDSGFYLCAAKPHRGENTEAFFGQGTRLTVV.

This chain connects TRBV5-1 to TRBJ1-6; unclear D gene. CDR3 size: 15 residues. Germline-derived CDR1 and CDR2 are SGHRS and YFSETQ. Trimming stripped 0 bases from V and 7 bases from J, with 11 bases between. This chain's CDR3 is CASSLGARSNSPLHF. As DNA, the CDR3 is TGCGCCAGCAGCTTGGGGGCCCGATCAAATTCACCCCTCCACTTT.